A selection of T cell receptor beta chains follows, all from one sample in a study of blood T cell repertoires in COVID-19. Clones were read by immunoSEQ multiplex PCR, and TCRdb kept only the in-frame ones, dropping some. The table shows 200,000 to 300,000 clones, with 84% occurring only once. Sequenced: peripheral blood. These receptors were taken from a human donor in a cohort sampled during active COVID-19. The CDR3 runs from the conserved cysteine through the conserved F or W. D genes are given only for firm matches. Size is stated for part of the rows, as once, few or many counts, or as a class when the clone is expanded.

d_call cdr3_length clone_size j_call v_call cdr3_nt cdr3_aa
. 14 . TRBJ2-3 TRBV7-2 TGTGCCAGCAGCTTCTTCGGGAGCGCAGATACGCAGTATTTT CASSFFGSADTQYF
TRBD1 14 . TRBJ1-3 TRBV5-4 TGTGCCAGCAGCTTTCAGGGGGCTGAAAACACCATATATTTT CASSFQGAENTIYF
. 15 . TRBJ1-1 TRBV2 TGTGCCAGCAGTGAACTGGCCAGGGGGAACACTGAAGCTTTCTTT CASSELARGNTEAFF
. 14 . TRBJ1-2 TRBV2 TGTGCCAGCAGTGAAGCGCGCGGGACGGGTGGCTACACCTTC CASSEARGTGGYTF
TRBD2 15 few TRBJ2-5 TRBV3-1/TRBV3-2 TGTGCCAGCAGCCTGACTACATCGGGGGGTAAGACCCAGTACTTC CASSLTTSGGKTQYF
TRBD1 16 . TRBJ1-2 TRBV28 TGTGCCAGCAGTACAAACAGGGGGTGGGTAGAGGACGGCTACACCTTC CASSTNRGWVEDGYTF
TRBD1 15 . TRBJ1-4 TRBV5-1 TGCGCCAGCAGCGACGGACAGGTCAGGAATGAAAAACTGTTTTTT CASSDGQVRNEKLFF
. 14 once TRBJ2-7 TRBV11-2 TGTGCCAGCAGCTTCGGTAGGGGTGGGTACGAGCAGTACTTC CASSFGRGGYEQYF
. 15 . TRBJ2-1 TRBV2 TGTGCCAGCAGTGAAGGGTCGGGAGCCTACAATGAGCAGTTCTTC CASSEGSGAYNEQFF
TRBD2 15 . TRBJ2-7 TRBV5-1 TGCGCCAGCAGCGACGGACTAGCGGGAGGGGACGAGCAGTACTTC CASSDGLAGGDEQYF